This T cell receptor beta chain is from a study of long-term antiretroviral therapy in people with HIV. The study, taken as a whole, reports: Across all time points, the repertoire was dominated by clones that expanded before ART. The study lacked data on ART adherence, viral resistance or therapy changes. Diversity rose after ART but stayed below transplant donor controls.

This CDR3 comprises 14 residues. Germline CDR1 reads SGHDN; CDR2 reads FVKESK. Trimming took 3 bases from V and 8 from J; bases not matched to a gene: 7. The assay, immunoSEQ v3.0, was run at survey level. The data were produced by immunoSEQ multiplex PCR, yet TCRdb's version contains in-frame clones alone and is incomplete. The repertoire has roughly 24,000 clones, about 82% of them found once; the top ten carry 9% to 15%. On this clone: What it binds is not known.

Every sample had roughly 0.9-10 million cryopreserved PBMC in it before DNA extraction. The clonotype comes from a man aged 40-49 years with HIV. The specimen comprised unsorted PBMCs, sampled 1.6 years after starting antiretroviral therapy. The chain joins TRBV14 to TRBJ1-2; 9 bases are shared with TRBD1. The chain's CDR3 is CASSQIGTGSGYTF. CDR3 nucleotide sequence: TGTGCCAGCAGCCAGATTGGGACAGGGTCAGGCTACACCTTC. The complete variable domain, with remaining parts taken from reference TRBV14 and TRBJ1-2, reads EAGVTQFPSHSVIEKGQTVTLRCDPISGHDNLYWYRRVMGKEIKFLLHFVKESKQDESGMPNNRFLAERTGGTYSTLKVQPAELEDSGVYFCASSQIGTGSGYTFGSGTRLTVV.